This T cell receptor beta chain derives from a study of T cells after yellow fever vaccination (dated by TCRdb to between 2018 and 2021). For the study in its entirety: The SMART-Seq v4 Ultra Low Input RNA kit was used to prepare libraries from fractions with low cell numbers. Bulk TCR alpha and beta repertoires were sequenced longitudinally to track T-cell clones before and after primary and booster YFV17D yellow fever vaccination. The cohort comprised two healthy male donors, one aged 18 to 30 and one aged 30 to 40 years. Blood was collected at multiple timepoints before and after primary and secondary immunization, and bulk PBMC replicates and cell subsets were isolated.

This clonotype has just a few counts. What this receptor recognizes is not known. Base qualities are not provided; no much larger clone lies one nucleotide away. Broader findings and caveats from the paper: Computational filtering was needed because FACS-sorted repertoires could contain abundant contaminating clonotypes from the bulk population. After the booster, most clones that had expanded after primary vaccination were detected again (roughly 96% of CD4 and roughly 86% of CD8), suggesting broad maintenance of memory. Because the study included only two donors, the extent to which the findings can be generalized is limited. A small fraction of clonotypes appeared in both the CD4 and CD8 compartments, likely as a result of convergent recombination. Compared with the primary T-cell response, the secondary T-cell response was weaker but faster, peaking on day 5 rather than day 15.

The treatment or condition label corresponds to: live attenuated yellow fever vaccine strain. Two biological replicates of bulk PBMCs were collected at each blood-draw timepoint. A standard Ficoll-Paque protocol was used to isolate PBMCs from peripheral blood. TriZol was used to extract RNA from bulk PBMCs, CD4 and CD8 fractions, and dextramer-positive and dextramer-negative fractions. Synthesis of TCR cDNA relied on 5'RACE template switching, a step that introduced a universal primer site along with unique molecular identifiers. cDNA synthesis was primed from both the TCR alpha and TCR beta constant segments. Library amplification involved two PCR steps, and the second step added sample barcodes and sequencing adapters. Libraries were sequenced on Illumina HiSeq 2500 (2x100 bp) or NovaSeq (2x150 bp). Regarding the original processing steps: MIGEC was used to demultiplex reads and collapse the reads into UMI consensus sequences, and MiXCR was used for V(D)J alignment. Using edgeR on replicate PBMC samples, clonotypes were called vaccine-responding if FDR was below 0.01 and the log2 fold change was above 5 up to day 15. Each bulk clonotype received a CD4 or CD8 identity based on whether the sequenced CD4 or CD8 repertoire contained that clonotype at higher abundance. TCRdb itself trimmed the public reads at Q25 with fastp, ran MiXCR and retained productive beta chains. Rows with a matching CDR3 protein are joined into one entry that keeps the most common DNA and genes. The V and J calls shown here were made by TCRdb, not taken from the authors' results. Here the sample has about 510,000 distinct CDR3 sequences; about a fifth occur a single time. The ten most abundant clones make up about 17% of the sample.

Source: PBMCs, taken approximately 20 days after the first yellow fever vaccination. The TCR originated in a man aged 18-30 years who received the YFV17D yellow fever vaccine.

The bases are TGTGCCAGCAGTTACCCGACCGCTCGGAGGACTGAAGCTTTCTTT. Translated, it reads CASSYPTARRTEAFF. Recombination linked TRBV6-2 or TRBV6-3 to TRBJ1-1, with no D gene named confidently. CDR1 and CDR2, looked up from the germline V gene, are MNHEY and SVGEGT. V sheds 2 bases and J sheds 5 bases, leaving 15 bases between their ends. Measured from the cysteine to the phenylalanine, the CDR3 is 15 residues long. Only the CDR3 region is kept as DNA, spanning 45 bases read in frame from base 1.